This entry lists 21 T cell receptor beta chains sequenced from one sample in a study of beta chain features in type 1 diabetes. Expressed TCRB transcripts were sequenced, since all the RNA that had been isolated was reverse transcribed. The assay was immunoSEQ multiplex PCR, and TCRdb's table has in-frame clones only and misses some. The sample carries roughly 400,000 clones, about 14% recorded once. Material: naive CD4+ T cells from blood. These receptors originate from a man under 40 in good health.

V and J are TRBV30 and TRBJ2-2, with 8 bases aligning to TRBD1. CDR1 and CDR2 from the germline V gene are GTSNPN and SVGIG (reference sequence). The CDR3 has 14 residues. Trimming at V came to 2 bases and at J to 6 bases, leaving 5 bases not matched to a gene. DNA of the CDR3: TGTGCCTGGAGTTTAACAGGGGGTCCCGGGGAGCTGTTTTTT. Amino acid sequence: CAWSLTGGPGELFF.

The chain combines TRBV7-2 with TRBJ2-7; 7 bases are shared with TRBD1. J was trimmed by 3 bases and V by 4 bases; bases with no gene match: 9. The CDR3 covers 15 residues. Looked up from germline, CDR1 is SGHTA and CDR2 is FQGNSA. CDR3 DNA: TGTGCCAGCAGCTCGAAAAGGACAGGCCTCTACGAGCAGTACTTC. Protein: CASSSKRTGLYEQYF. The variable domain in full, with the rest retrieved from reference TRBV7-2 and TRBJ2-7, is GAGVSQSPSNKVTEKGKDVELRCDPISGHTALYWYRQSLGQGLEFLIYFQGNSAPDKSGLPSDRFSAERTGGSVSTLTIQRTQQEDSAVYLCASSSKRTGLYEQYFGPGTRLTVT.

The chain carries TRBV4-3 and TRBJ1-6, with D possibly being TRBD1 (5 bases). This CDR3 has 14 residues. The V and J ends lost 1 base and 10 bases respectively, with 11 bases between them. Germline CDR1 is LGHNA and CDR2 is YSLEER. CDR3 sequence: CASSQVGGDSPLHF. The CDR3 bases are TGCGCCAGCAGCCAAGTTGGGGGGGACTCACCCCTCCACTTT.

There are many counts of this clone. The rearrangement joins TRBV15 to TRBJ2-3; D remains unclear. CDR3 size: 15 residues. Germline assignment: CDR1 LNHNV and CDR2 YYDKDF (reference sequence). The V gene lost 0 bases and the J gene lost 1 base, with 8 bases spanning the gap. The CDR3 coding sequence is TGTGCCACCAGCAGAGATGGTTATGGCACAGATACGCAGTATTTT. It yields the protein CATSRDGYGTDTQYF. Full variable domain (rest looked up from reference TRBV15 and TRBJ2-3): DAMVIQNPRYQVTQFGKPVTLSCSQTLNHNVMYWYQQKSSQAPKLLFHYYDKDFNNEADTPDNFQSRRPNTSFCFLDIRSPGLGDTAMYLCATSRDGYGTDTQYFGPGTRLTVL.

The V gene is TRBV19, the J gene TRBJ1-2, with a tentative D call TRBD1 (5 bases). Trimming shortened V by 9 bases and J by 2 bases, and 10 bases separated the two germline ends. The CDR3 runs 12 residues. Germline V gene sequence: CDR1 LNHDA, CDR2 SQIVND (reference sequence). In DNA form, the CDR3 reads TGTGCCAGCCAGGGCGCCAACTATGGCTACACCTTC. It translates to CASQGANYGYTF.

The J gene is TRBJ2-3, the V gene TRBV25-1; 8 nucleotides line up with TRBD2. This CDR3 is built from 14 residues. V gave up 4 bases and J gave up 6 bases; unmatched junction bases: 6. Germline loops: CDR1 MGHDK, CDR2 SYGVNS. The CDR3, as DNA: TGTGCCAGCAGTGCAGGACTAGCCTGGGATACGCAGTATTTT. The encoded protein is CASSAGLAWDTQYF. Supplemented by reference TRBV25-1 and TRBJ2-3, the full variable domain reads EADIYQTPRYLVIGTGKKITLECSQTMGHDKMYWYQQDPGMELHLIHYSYGVNSTEKGDLSSESTVSRIRTEHFPLTLESARPSHTSQYLCASSAGLAWDTQYFGPGTRLTVL.

The rearrangement uses TRBV7-2 and TRBJ2-6; D not resolved. CDR3 length: 16 residues. V lost 4 bases, J lost 2 bases, and 12 bases lay in between. In germline, CDR1 is SGHTA, CDR2 FQGNSA. CDR3 nucleotides: TGTGCCAGCAGCTCCGAGATACTCACTGGGGCCAACGTCCTGACTTTC. Translating gives CASSSEILTGANVLTF.

This clone was recorded a few times. J is TRBJ2-7 and V is TRBV18; possibly TRBD2 for D (9 bases). Germline V CDR1 and CDR2: KGHSH, LQKENI. Trimming removed 6 bases at V and 6 bases at J, with 21 bases between. The CDR3 runs 15 residues. The CDR3 protein is CASSRGREGLGEQYV. The DNA for the CDR3 is TGTGCCAGCTCCAGGGGGCGGGAGGGCCTCGGCGAGCAGTACGTC.

The genes are TRBV5-6 and TRBJ2-7, with 7 bases aligning to TRBD2. Trimming took 3 bases from V and 7 from J; bases not matched to a gene: 16. CDR3 size: 16 residues. CDR1 SGHDT and CDR2 YYEEEE come from the germline V gene. The DNA of the CDR3 is TGTGCCAGCAGCTCCCCCCGGGGGGAAGACCCACGAGAGCAGTACTTC. It is translated as CASSSPRGEDPREQYF.

This clone was counted between two and nine times. The chain employs TRBV5-6 and TRBJ2-7; D unclear. There are 15 residues in the CDR3. Germline assignment: CDR1 SGHDT and CDR2 YYEEEE. The ends were cut back, 4 bases at V and 2 bases at J, with 16 bases in the middle. The CDR3 region is CASSGFATIAYEQYF. CDR3 coding DNA: TGTGCCAGCAGCGGGTTTGCGACAATTGCCTACGAGCAGTACTTC.

The rearrangement joins TRBV18 to TRBJ2-7; a weak D match, TRBD1 (5 bases). The CDR3 runs to 18 residues. Per the germline V gene, CDR1 is KGHSH and CDR2 is LQKENI. Here the CDR3 reads CSSSPEYRVTGKSYEQYV. The CDR3 DNA follows: TGTTCCAGCTCACCAGAATACCGTGTTACAGGAAAGTCCTACGAGCAGTACGTC.

The V and J genes are TRBV2 and TRBJ2-7; 9 bases are a match to TRBD1. The CDR3 is 16 residues long. V lost 6 bases and J lost 2; bases outside the gene matches: 11. CDR1 and CDR2 (germline): SNHLY, FYNNEI. The CDR3 sequence is CASRDGTGGLTYEQYF. The CDR3 DNA follows: TGTGCCAGCAGGGATGGAACAGGGGGCCTTACCTACGAGCAGTACTTC. The full variable domain, its missing parts supplied by reference TRBV2 and TRBJ2-7, is EPEVTQTPSHQVTQMGQEVILRCVPISNHLYFYWYRQILGQKVEFLVSFYNNEISEKSEIFDDQFSVERPDGSNFTLKIRSTKLEDSAMYFCASRDGTGGLTYEQYFGPGTRLTVT.

This clone was detected a few times. The rearrangement links TRBV7-2 to TRBJ2-5; the match to TRBD2 covers 8 bases. Trimming removed 5 bases from V and 3 bases from J; junction bases left unmatched: 8. Germline loops: CDR1 SGHTA, CDR2 FQGNSA. This CDR3 has 15 amino acids. The CDR3 here is CASSGILAAKETQYF. In DNA, the CDR3 is TGTGCCAGCAGCGGTATACTAGCGGCAAAAGAGACCCAGTACTTC.

Only a few counts were recorded for this clone. The rearrangement joins TRBV25-1 to TRBJ2-6; D gene unclear. V gave up 1 base and J gave up 0 bases, with 4 bases separating them. In germline, CDR1 is MGHDK, CDR2 SYGVNS. This CDR3 spans 15 amino acids. CDR3 sequence reads: CASSEWGSGANVLTF. CDR3 DNA: TGTGCCAGCAGTGAATGGGGCTCTGGGGCCAACGTCCTGACTTTC.

This clone was counted a few times. V is TRBV2 and J is TRBJ2-1; 7 nucleotides match TRBD2. Germline V gene lookup returns CDR1 SNHLY and CDR2 FYNNEI. This CDR3 contains 14 residues. The V segment lost 6 bases and the J segment 3 bases; nucleotides outside the gene matches: 5. DNA for the CDR3: TGTGCCAGCAGCAAGAGCGGGGACTACAATGAGCAGTTCTTC. It encodes CASSKSGDYNEQFF.

This chain joins TRBV7-9 and TRBJ1-1; a possible D gene is TRBD1 (5 bases). The CDR3 sequence is 14 residues long. Trimming took 5 bases from V and 0 from J, leaving 10 bases between them. Germline V gene sequence: CDR1 SEHNR, CDR2 FQNEAQ (reference sequence). CDR3 sequence reads: CASSHRTLNTEAFF. The CDR3 DNA reads TGTGCCAGCAGCCATAGGACACTGAACACTGAAGCTTTCTTT.

The chain couples TRBV9 to TRBJ2-1; 7 bases line up with TRBD1. Per the germline V gene, CDR1 is SGDLS and CDR2 is YYNGEE. The V gene end was trimmed by 4 bases and the J gene end by 4 bases; junction bases not matched to a gene: 20. The CDR3 runs to 19 residues. The CDR3 region is CASSRRGAGGRLRYNEQFF. As DNA, the CDR3 is TGTGCCAGCAGCCGGCGAGGGGCAGGGGGTAGGTTGAGGTACAATGAGCAGTTCTTC.

A remark on this clone: Other DNA sequences in the sample encode the same CDR3. The chain links TRBV2 to TRBJ2-5; D call uncertain. The CDR3 consists of 11 residues. CDR1 is SNHLY, CDR2 FYNNEI, per germline. V gave up 4 bases and J gave up 5 bases, with 5 bases separating them. The CDR3 spells CASSVLETQYF. For the CDR3, the DNA is TGTGCCAGCAGTGTACTGGAGACCCAGTACTTC. Full variable domain (remainder filled in from reference TRBV2 and TRBJ2-5): EPEVTQTPSHQVTQMGQEVILRCVPISNHLYFYWYRQILGQKVEFLVSFYNNEISEKSEIFDDQFSVERPDGSNFTLKIRSTKLEDSAMYFCASSVLETQYFGPGTRLLVL.

J is TRBJ1-2 and V is TRBV7-9; D is ambiguous. Trimming removed 1 base from V and 10 bases from J, with 13 bases in between. The CDR3 covers 13 residues. CDR1 is SEHNR and CDR2 is FQNEAQ in the germline V gene (reference sequence). CDR3 sequence (DNA): TGTGCCAGCAGCTTAGGGCAGGAGAGTATCTACACCTTC. This encodes CASSLGQESIYTF.

The chain carries TRBV7-2 and TRBJ1-1; D not certain. Germline V CDR1 and CDR2: SGHTA, FQGNSA. The CDR3 extends over 9 amino acids. Deletions cut 10 bases from V and 9 bases from J, with 9 bases between. The CDR3 spells CATGVKAFF. CDR3 DNA: TGTGCCACCGGGGTGAAAGCTTTCTTT.

J is TRBJ2-3 and V is TRBV28; D is unclear. This CDR3 is 11 amino acids long. Per germline, CDR1 MDHEN and CDR2 SYDVKM. Trimming took off 5 bases at V and 5 bases at J, with 5 bases between the two ends. CDR3 region: CASSARDTQYF. The CDR3 bases are TGTGCCAGCAGTGCTAGAGATACGCAGTATTTT.